The 24 T cell receptor beta chains reported below all come from one sample, sequenced in a study of cytomegalovirus exposure and HLA in healthy donors. It was with 60 Vbeta and 13 Jbeta primers that the PCR ran. Assay used: immunoSEQ multiplex PCR; TCRdb lists only in-frame clones, some missing. The sample lists around 170,000 clones, approximately 88% occurring once. Sequencing input: PBMCs. The receptors derive from a woman under 30 in good health and CMV-seronegative.

The chain is built from TRBV5-5 and TRBJ2-7, with 12 bases aligning to TRBD2. The CDR3 loop spans 14 amino acids. Unmatched junction bases numbered 1, after V lost 2 bases and J lost 4 bases. Germline V gene data show CDR1 as SGHKS and CDR2 as YYEKEE (reference sequence). CDR3 sequence reads: CASSLLAGGYEQYF. Here the CDR3 DNA reads TGTGCCAGCAGCTTACTAGCGGGGGGTTACGAGCAGTACTTC. The full variable domain, completed using reference TRBV5-5 and TRBJ2-7, is DAGVTQSPTHLIKTRGQQVTLRCSPISGHKSVSWYQQVLGQGPQFIFQYYEKEERGRGNFPDRFSARQFPNYSSELNVNALLLGDSALYLCASSLLAGGYEQYFGPGTRLTVT.

The gene calls are TRBV28 and TRBJ2-4; 10 bases line up with TRBD1. This CDR3 is built from 13 residues. Germline V CDR1 and CDR2: MDHEN, SYDVKM. Trimming took 3 bases from V and 8 from J; bases not matched to a gene: 1. This CDR3 is CASSFDRGHIQYF. Written as DNA, the CDR3 is TGTGCCAGCAGTTTCGACAGGGGGCACATTCAGTACTTC.

The chain links TRBV28 to TRBJ1-2; no reliable D call. The CDR3 sequence is 11 residues long. Per germline, CDR1 MDHEN and CDR2 SYDVKM. Trimming took off 0 bases at V and 11 bases at J, with 7 bases between the two ends. CDR3 sequence (DNA): TGTGCCAGCAGTTTATGGATGCTATACACCTTC. This encodes CASSLWMLYTF.

The chain is built from TRBV5-4 and TRBJ2-2; the match to TRBD2 covers 15 bases. The CDR3 covers 17 residues. Germline assignment: CDR1 SGHNT and CDR2 YYREEE (reference sequence). J was trimmed by 6 bases and V by 5 bases; bases with no gene match: 8. CDR3 amino acids: CASSWTSGGGSAGELFF. The CDR3 DNA is TGTGCCAGCAGTTGGACTAGCGGGGGGGGAAGCGCCGGGGAGCTGTTTTTT.

This chain joins TRBV5-6 and TRBJ1-2; the match to TRBD1 covers 8 bases. The CDR3 has 13 amino acids. V lost 3 bases to trimming and J lost 11 bases; unmatched junction nucleotides: 9. The germline V gene has CDR1 SGHDT and CDR2 YYEEEE. CDR3 nucleotide sequence: TGTGCCAGCAGCTACGACAGGGGTGAACTTTACACCTTC. Amino acids: CASSYDRGELYTF.

The V call is TRBV7-9, the J call TRBJ1-1; 7 bases map to TRBD1. From germline, CDR1 is SEHNR and CDR2 FQNEAQ (reference sequence). The CDR3 is 15 amino acids. After removal of 3 bases from V and 3 bases from J, the junction contained 7 bases not matched to a gene. CDR3 nucleotides: TGTGCCAGCAGCTTCGGACCCGACAGGGACACTGAAGCTTTCTTT. It codes for CASSFGPDRDTEAFF.

The chain is built from TRBV7-9 and TRBJ2-7; 9 nucleotides match TRBD1. The CDR3 contains 17 residues. Trimming removed 5 bases from V and 4 bases from J; junction bases left unmatched: 15. Germline V gene lookup returns CDR1 SEHNR and CDR2 FQNEAQ (reference sequence). The CDR3 sequence is CASSTPRDRETKYEQYF. The CDR3, as DNA: TGTGCCAGCAGCACTCCCCGGGACAGGGAAACGAAGTACGAGCAGTACTTC.

The gene calls are TRBV9 and TRBJ2-7; 10 nucleotides agree with TRBD1. This CDR3 has 15 residues. Germline V gene sequence: CDR1 SGDLS, CDR2 YYNGEE. V trimming: 3 bases; J trimming: 5 bases; junction bases outside the gene matches: 8. DNA for the CDR3: TGTGCCAGCAGCGGTACCGGGACAGGGGTGGACGAGCAGTACTTC. This gives the protein CASSGTGTGVDEQYF.

This chain uses TRBV6-1 with TRBJ1-2; 7 positions agree with TRBD1. The germline V gene has CDR1 MNHNS and CDR2 SASEGT. The CDR3 is made up of 14 amino acids. Germline trimming cut 6 bases from V and 6 bases from J; bases unmatched to any gene: 10. This CDR3 reads CASRKEQGLHGYTF. For the CDR3, the DNA is TGTGCCAGCAGAAAAGAACAGGGGTTACATGGCTACACCTTC.

CDR3 protein: CASSGGGSYEQYF. The CDR3 coding sequence is TGTGCCAGCAGTGGCGGGGGGTCCTACGAGCAGTACTTC. V gene TRBV2 combines with J gene TRBJ2-7, with 8 bases lining up with TRBD2. The CDR3 runs 13 residues. Trimming at V came to 4 bases and at J to 1 base, leaving 0 bases not matched to a gene. The V gene's germline CDR1 is SNHLY and CDR2 FYNNEI.

The chain carries TRBV14 and TRBJ2-3; a possible D gene is TRBD2 (6 bases). V was cut by 4 bases and J by 5 bases, with 16 bases left in between. The CDR3 length is 15 residues. Germline V CDR1 and CDR2: SGHDN, FVKESK. The CDR3 is CASSPGASAGDTQYF. In DNA form, the CDR3 reads TGTGCCAGCAGCCCCGGGGCTAGCGCAGGAGATACGCAGTATTTT.

There are a few counts of this clone. The J gene is TRBJ2-5, the V gene TRBV29-1; 8 positions agree with TRBD1. Germline V gene lookup returns CDR1 SQVTM and CDR2 ANQGSEA. After removal of 1 base from V and 0 bases from J, the junction contained 10 bases not matched to a gene. This CDR3 has 17 amino acids. Written as DNA, the CDR3 is TGCAGCGTTGAAGGCCCGCGGAGGACAGGGTACCAAGAGACCCAGTACTTC. Translating gives CSVEGPRRTGYQETQYF.

The chain links TRBV9 to TRBJ2-1, with 11 bases aligning to TRBD2. V shed 4 bases and J 4 bases; nucleotides not matched to a gene: 7. The CDR3 has 16 amino acids. The germline CDR1 and CDR2 sequences are SGDLS and YYNGEE. CDR3 nucleotides: TGTGCCAGCAGCTTTAGCGGGGGGGCGGGATACAATGAGCAGTTCTTC. This translates into CASSFSGGAGYNEQFF.

This chain uses TRBV11-3 with TRBJ2-1; 9 bases match TRBD1. Germline-derived CDR1 and CDR2 are SGHNT and YENEEA. This CDR3 has 15 amino acids. The ends lost 5 bases at V and 4 bases at J; junction bases unmatched: 6. The CDR3 reads CASSRRTGEYNEQFF. Here the CDR3 DNA reads TGTGCCAGCAGCCGGCGGACAGGGGAATACAATGAGCAGTTCTTC.

The count of this clone is one. As DNA, the CDR3 is TGTGCCAGTAGTAAACAAAGAGGCGAGACCCAGTACTTC. It yields the protein CASSKQRGETQYF. The chain uses TRBV19 and TRBJ2-5; D unclear. The CDR3 loop spans 13 amino acids. Germline V gene data show CDR1 as LNHDA and CDR2 as SQIVND (reference sequence). Trimming stripped 4 bases from V and 5 bases from J, with 11 bases between.

This chain's CDR3 is CASSFDRGTNTEAFF. For the CDR3, the DNA is TGTGCCAGCAGTTTCGACAGGGGTACGAACACTGAAGCTTTCTTT. The chain links TRBV6-5 to TRBJ1-1; 8 bases fit TRBD1. V was clipped by 4 bases and J by 1 base; unmatched bases: 5. The CDR3 runs to 15 residues. From germline, CDR1 is MNHEY and CDR2 SVGAGI.

The chain is built from TRBV14 and TRBJ2-7; 7 positions agree with TRBD2. Germline assignment: CDR1 SGHDN and CDR2 FVKESK. CDR3 size: 15 residues. With V trimmed by 1 base and J by 6 bases, 9 bases remained unmatched. The CDR3: CASSQGSGEPLEQYF. The CDR3, as DNA: TGTGCCAGCAGCCAAGGCAGCGGGGAGCCTCTCGAGCAGTACTTC.

Only a few counts were recorded for this clone. The chain links TRBV4-1 to TRBJ2-3; 7 bases agree with TRBD1. The CDR3 consists of 16 residues. Germline V gives CDR1 MGHRA, CDR2 YSYEKL. The trim removed 4 bases at V and 0 bases at J, leaving 7 bases unmatched. The CDR3 coding sequence is TGCGCCAGCAGCCCTGGAACAGGGGACAGCACAGATACGCAGTATTTT. Encoded protein: CASSPGTGDSTDTQYF.

V usage is TRBV2 and J usage is TRBJ2-3; the D gene is possibly TRBD2 (5 bases). In germline, CDR1 is SNHLY, CDR2 FYNNEI. The germline V and J ends were trimmed by 6 bases and 0 bases, with 10 bases remaining between them. The CDR3 extends over 14 amino acids. The CDR3 region is CASRELVSTDTQYF. CDR3 nucleotide sequence: TGTGCCAGCAGAGAACTAGTGAGCACAGATACGCAGTATTTT.

The sample holds a few counts of this clone. CDR3 sequence reads: CASSLAGGGSGYGYTF. As DNA, the CDR3 is TGTGCCAGCAGCTTAGCCGGGGGGGGATCAGGCTATGGCTACACCTTC. The chain carries TRBV7-8 and TRBJ1-2, with a possible D match to TRBD1 (5 bases). V lost 0 bases to trimming and J lost 4 bases, with 15 bases between them. The CDR3 runs 16 residues. Germline values: CDR1 SGHVS, CDR2 FQNEAQ.

J is TRBJ2-2 and V is TRBV30, with 9 bases fitting TRBD2. With V trimmed by 5 bases and J by 9 bases, 10 bases remained unmatched. Germline CDR1 is GTSNPN and CDR2 is SVGIG (reference sequence). The CDR3 extends over 14 amino acids. For the CDR3, the DNA is TGTGCCTGGCGGGGTTGGCGGGGGGGCCGGGAGCTGTTTTTT. As protein: CAWRGWRGGRELFF.

The chain links TRBV18 to TRBJ2-3; 16 nucleotides agree with TRBD2. The CDR3 is made up of 18 amino acids. The V gene's germline CDR1 is KGHSH and CDR2 LQKENI. J was trimmed by 1 base and V by 3 bases; bases with no gene match: 4. The CDR3 nucleotides are TGTGCCAGCTCACCGGGACTAGCGGGGGGGCCGGGCACAGATACGCAGTATTTT. It codes for CASSPGLAGGPGTDTQYF. Looking up the rest from reference TRBV18 and TRBJ2-3 gives the full variable domain: NAGVMQNPRHLVRRRGQEARLRCSPMKGHSHVYWYRQLPEEGLKFMVYLQKENIIDESGMPKERFSAEFPKEGPSILRIQQVVRGDSAAYFCASSPGLAGGPGTDTQYFGPGTRLTVL.

This chain links TRBV5-6 with TRBJ1-5; 7 bases line up with TRBD1. The junction had 12 bases not matched to a gene; V was cut back by 4 bases and J by 2 bases. The CDR3 has 17 residues. From germline, CDR1 is SGHDT and CDR2 YYEEEE. The CDR3 region has the DNA TGTGCCAGCAGCAAGAGGACAGGTGCCCAGGGCAATCAGCCCCAGCATTTT. This gives the protein CASSKRTGAQGNQPQHF.

The chain couples TRBV18 to TRBJ2-5; possibly TRBD1 for D (6 bases). The CDR3 totals 16 residues. V gave up 3 bases and J gave up 7 bases, with 21 bases separating them. Germline-derived CDR1 and CDR2 are KGHSH and LQKENI. The CDR3 coding sequence is TGTGCCAGCTCACCTAACACAGGGCCAAAATGGGGGACCCAGTACTTC. Amino acid sequence: CASSPNTGPKWGTQYF.